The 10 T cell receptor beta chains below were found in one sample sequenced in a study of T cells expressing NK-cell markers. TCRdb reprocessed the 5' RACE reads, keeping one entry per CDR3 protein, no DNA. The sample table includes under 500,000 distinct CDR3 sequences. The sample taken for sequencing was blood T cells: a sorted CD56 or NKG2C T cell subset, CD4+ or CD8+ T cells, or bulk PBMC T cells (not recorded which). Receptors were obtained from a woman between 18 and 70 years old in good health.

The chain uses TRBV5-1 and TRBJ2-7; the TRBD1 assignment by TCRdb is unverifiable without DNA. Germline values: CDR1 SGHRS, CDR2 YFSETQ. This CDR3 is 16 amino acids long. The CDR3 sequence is CASSPVGDRGPREQYF.

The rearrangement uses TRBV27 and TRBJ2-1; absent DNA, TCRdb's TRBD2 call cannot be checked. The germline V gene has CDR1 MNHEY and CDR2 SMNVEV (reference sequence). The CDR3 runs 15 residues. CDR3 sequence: CASQLGSGYYNEQFF.

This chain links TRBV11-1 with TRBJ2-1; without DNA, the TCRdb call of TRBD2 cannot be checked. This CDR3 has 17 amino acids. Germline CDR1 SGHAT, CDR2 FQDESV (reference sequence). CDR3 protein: CASSTGPGTSEYNEQFF. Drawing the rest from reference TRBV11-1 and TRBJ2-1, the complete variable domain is EAEVAQSPRYKITEKSQAVAFWCDPISGHATLYWYRQILGQGPELLVQFQDESVVDDSQLPKDRFSAERLKGVDSTLKIQPAELGDSAMYLCASSTGPGTSEYNEQFFGPGTRLTVL.

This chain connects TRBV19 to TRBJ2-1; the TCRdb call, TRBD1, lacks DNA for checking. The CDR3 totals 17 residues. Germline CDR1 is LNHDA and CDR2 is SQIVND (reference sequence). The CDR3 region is CASSIQGTGGVYNEQFF. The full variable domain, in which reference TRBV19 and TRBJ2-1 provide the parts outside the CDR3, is DGGITQSPKYLFRKEGQNVTLSCEQNLNHDAMYWYRQDPGQGLRLIYYSQIVNDFQKGDIAEGYSVSREKKESFPLTVTSAQKNPTAFYLCASSIQGTGGVYNEQFFGPGTRLTVL.

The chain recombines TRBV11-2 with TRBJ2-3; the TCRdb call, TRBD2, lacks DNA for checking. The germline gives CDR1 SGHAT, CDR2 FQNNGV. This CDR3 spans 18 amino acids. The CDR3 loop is CASSSKPTSGGGADTQYF.

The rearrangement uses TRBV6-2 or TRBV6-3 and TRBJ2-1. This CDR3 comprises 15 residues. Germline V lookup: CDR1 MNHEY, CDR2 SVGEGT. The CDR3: CASIPDGSSYNEQFF.

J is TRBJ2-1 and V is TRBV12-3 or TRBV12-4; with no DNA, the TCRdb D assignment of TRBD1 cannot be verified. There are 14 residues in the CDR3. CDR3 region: CASRTGEFYNEQFF.

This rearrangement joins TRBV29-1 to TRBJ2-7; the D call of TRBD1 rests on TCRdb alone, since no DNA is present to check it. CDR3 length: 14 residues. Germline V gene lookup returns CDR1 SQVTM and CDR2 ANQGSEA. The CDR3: CSVEEAGGGYEQYF.

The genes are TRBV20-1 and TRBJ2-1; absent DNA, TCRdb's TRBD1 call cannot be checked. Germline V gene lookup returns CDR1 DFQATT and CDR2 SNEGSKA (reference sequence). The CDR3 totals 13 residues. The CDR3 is CRGTSDSYNEQFF.

This chain's CDR3 is CASSFRRRSTDTQYF. V gene TRBV12-3 or TRBV12-4 combines with J gene TRBJ2-3. This CDR3 has 15 amino acids.